Listed here are 2 T cell receptor beta chains from one sample, sequenced in a study of blood T cell repertoires in COVID-19. Here immunoSEQ multiplex PCR was the method, and the copy in TCRdb shows in-frame clones only, minus some. Of nearly 95,000 clones detected, around 74% appear once; the ten largest clones hold roughly 3.9%. Sequencing was done on a sample of peripheral blood. Receptors originate from a man aged 65 to 85 with COVID-19, enrolled during active disease.

J is TRBJ2-5 and V is TRBV28; tentatively, D is TRBD1 (5 bases). Germline loops: CDR1 MDHEN, CDR2 SYDVKM. This CDR3 contains 15 residues. V was cut by 0 bases and J by 1 base, with 9 bases left in between. The CDR3, as DNA: TGTGCCAGCAGTTTATGGACAGCCTCCCAAGAGACCCAGTACTTC. Translating gives CASSLWTASQETQYF.

CDR3 in amino acids: CASMGQGLYGYTF. DNA for the CDR3: TGTGCCAGTATGGGGCAGGGCCTTTATGGCTACACCTTC. The V call is TRBV19, the J call TRBJ1-2; tentative D call: TRBD1 (5 bases). The CDR3 runs to 13 residues. V lost 7 bases and J lost 5, with 14 bases in between. Germline CDR1 LNHDA, CDR2 SQIVND (reference sequence).